The 27 T cell receptor beta chains below all came from one sample that was sequenced in a study of neoadjuvant anti-PD-1 for oral cavity cancer. TCRdb keeps only in-frame clones here, not all; method: immunoSEQ multiplex PCR. The top ten clones hold about 6.5% of a sample with 9,500 to 15,000 clones, around 60% of them seen once. Source: tumor tissue, taken before nivolumab (anti-PD-1) treatment. All receptors derive from a person aged 35-79 years with oral cavity squamous cell carcinoma. The donor label of this sample is uncertain.

J is TRBJ2-3 and V is TRBV5-6; D call uncertain. Germline CDR1 is SGHDT and CDR2 is YYEEEE. The V and J ends lost 0 bases and 5 bases respectively, with 10 bases between them. The CDR3 spans 14 residues. DNA of the CDR3: TGTGCCAGCAGCTTGGACAGTCCGCTAGATACGCAGTATTTT. Amino acid sequence: CASSLDSPLDTQYF. Drawing the rest from reference TRBV5-6 and TRBJ2-3, the complete variable domain is DAGVTQSPTHLIKTRGQQVTLRCSPKSGHDTVSWYQQALGQGPQFIFQYYEEEERQRGNFPDRFSGHQFPNYSSELNVNALLLGDSALYLCASSLDSPLDTQYFGPGTRLTVL.

This clone was seen a few times. V is TRBV7-9 and J is TRBJ1-1; D unresolved. The V end was cut by 3 bases, the J end by 1 base, with 9 bases between. The CDR3 totals 14 residues. Germline CDR1 and CDR2: SEHNR and FQNEAQ (reference sequence). CDR3 sequence: CASSLSQPNTEAFF. CDR3 nucleotides: TGTGCCAGCAGCTTGAGTCAGCCGAACACTGAAGCTTTCTTT. The full variable domain, completed using reference TRBV7-9 and TRBJ1-1, is DTGVSQNPRHKITKRGQNVTFRCDPISEHNRLYWYRQTLGQGPEFLTYFQNEAQLEKSRLLSDRFSAERPKGSFSTLEIQRTEQGDSAMYLCASSLSQPNTEAFFGQGTRLTVV.

The chain uses TRBV19 and TRBJ2-2; D not resolved. Trimming took 5 bases from V and 0 from J, leaving 7 bases between them. The CDR3 consists of 14 residues. CDR1 LNHDA and CDR2 SQIVND come from the germline V gene (reference sequence). The chain's CDR3 is CASSRAANTGELFF. The CDR3 DNA is TGTGCCAGTAGTCGGGCTGCGAACACCGGGGAGCTGTTTTTT.

The genes are TRBV5-1 and TRBJ1-1; TRBD1 agrees at 8 bases. Germline V lookup: CDR1 SGHRS, CDR2 YFSETQ. V lost 0 bases, J lost 4 bases, and 11 bases stayed unmatched. The CDR3 runs 17 residues. As DNA, the CDR3 is TGCGCCAGCAGCTTGGCCAACAGGGGGAATCTGTTCACTGAAGCTTTCTTT. This codes for CASSLANRGNLFTEAFF.

The genes are TRBV6-1 and TRBJ1-5; D not resolved. The CDR3 is 13 residues long. CDR1 is MNHNS and CDR2 is SASEGT in the germline V gene. The V gene lost 8 bases and the J gene lost 0 bases, with 8 bases spanning the gap. In DNA, the CDR3 is TGTGCCAGCCGAGAGCATAGCAATCAGCCCCAGCATTTT. It yields the protein CASREHSNQPQHF.

This chain joins TRBV7-3 and TRBJ2-3; TRBD2 aligns across 13 bases. Germline V gene sequence: CDR1 SGHTA, CDR2 FQGTGA. The CDR3 sequence is 16 residues long. V shed 5 bases and J 5 bases; nucleotides not matched to a gene: 7. CDR3 sequence: CASSPRGLAGLDTQYF. The CDR3 coding sequence is TGTGCCAGCAGCCCCAGGGGACTAGCGGGATTAGATACGCAGTATTTT. The full variable domain, in which reference TRBV7-3 and TRBJ2-3 provide the parts outside the CDR3, is GAGVSQTPSNKVTEKGKYVELRCDPISGHTALYWYRQSLGQGPEFLIYFQGTGAADDSGLPNDRFFAVRPEGSVSTLKIQRTERGDSAVYLCASSPRGLAGLDTQYFGPGTRLTVL.

This clone was seen just once. V and J are TRBV27 and TRBJ2-7; D unresolved. V was cut by 8 bases and J by 5 bases, with 16 bases left in between. CDR1 and CDR2 (germline): MNHEY, SMNVEV (reference sequence). This CDR3 has 13 residues. The CDR3 DNA follows: TGTGCCAGCCGGCTAAAAGGACGGAACGAGCAGTACTTC. This encodes CASRLKGRNEQYF.

The V gene is TRBV5-1, the J gene TRBJ1-4; no definite D call. Trimming cost V 0 bases and J 8 bases, with 11 bases left between them. The CDR3 length is 14 residues. CDR1 and CDR2 (germline): SGHRS, YFSETQ. CDR3 in amino acids: CASSLDRVAEKLFF. In DNA, the CDR3 is TGCGCCAGCAGCTTGGATAGGGTTGCCGAAAAACTGTTTTTT.

This clone was seen only once. The genes are TRBV6-6 and TRBJ1-2; TRBD1 is a possible D gene (6 bases). The CDR3 is 13 amino acids. V was pared by 7 bases and J by 4 bases, with 13 bases between. Per the germline V gene, CDR1 is MNHNY and CDR2 is SVGAGI (reference sequence). CDR3 residues: CASKDSQFYGYTF. CDR3 sequence (DNA): TGTGCCAGCAAGGACAGCCAATTCTATGGCTACACCTTC.

The CDR3 region has the DNA TGTGCCAGCTCAGAGGCGATGACAGGGGCCTACGAGCAGTACTTC. Translating gives CASSEAMTGAYEQYF. The chain has TRBV18 and TRBJ2-7; 8 nucleotides line up with TRBD1. The CDR3 loop spans 15 amino acids. Germline V gene lookup returns CDR1 KGHSH and CDR2 LQKENI. Losses at the gene ends were 5 bases for V and 2 bases for J; bases not matched to a gene: 8. The whole variable domain, filled in from reference TRBV18 and TRBJ2-7, reads NAGVMQNPRHLVRRRGQEARLRCSPMKGHSHVYWYRQLPEEGLKFMVYLQKENIIDESGMPKERFSAEFPKEGPSILRIQQVVRGDSAAYFCASSEAMTGAYEQYFGPGTRLTVT.

The gene calls are TRBV27 and TRBJ2-2, with no clear D. Germline V gene lookup returns CDR1 MNHEY and CDR2 SMNVEV (reference sequence). The V end was cut by 3 bases, the J end by 6 bases, with 8 bases between. The length of the CDR3 is 13 residues. The CDR3 DNA sequence: TGTGCCAGCAGTTTTCGGTCGTCCGGGGAGCTGTTTTTT. This codes for CASSFRSSGELFF.

This clone was picked up a small number of times. The chain combines TRBV5-1 with TRBJ2-1, with 7 bases that match TRBD1. J was trimmed by 4 bases and V by 3 bases; bases with no gene match: 1. The germline V gene has CDR1 SGHRS and CDR2 YFSETQ. The CDR3 runs 13 residues. The CDR3 sequence is CASSSTGYNEQFF. The CDR3 region has the DNA TGCGCCAGCAGCTCGACAGGGTACAATGAGCAGTTCTTC.

The chain has TRBV5-6 and TRBJ1-6; D remains unclear. CDR3 size: 15 residues. Trimming pared 1 base from V and 10 bases from J, leaving 15 bases between. Germline loops: CDR1 SGHDT, CDR2 YYEEEE. Written as DNA, the CDR3 is TGTGCCAGCAGCTTGAGCAGAGGGATAGAATCACCCCTCCACTTT. This encodes CASSLSRGIESPLHF. Complete variable domain (other parts from reference TRBV5-6 and TRBJ1-6): DAGVTQSPTHLIKTRGQQVTLRCSPKSGHDTVSWYQQALGQGPQFIFQYYEEEERQRGNFPDRFSGHQFPNYSSELNVNALLLGDSALYLCASSLSRGIESPLHFGNGTRLTVT.

The chain combines TRBV5-1 with TRBJ2-5, with unresolved D. The CDR3 is 12 amino acids. Germline V gene lookup returns CDR1 SGHRS and CDR2 YFSETQ. V was pared by 5 bases and J by 7 bases, with 12 bases between. The chain's CDR3 is CASSLDVPTQYF. As DNA, the CDR3 is TGCGCCAGCAGTCTGGACGTTCCGACCCAGTACTTC.

The genes are TRBV7-2 and TRBJ2-1, with D perhaps TRBD1 or TRBD2 (5 bases each). Trimming removed 5 bases at V and 2 bases at J, with 19 bases between. Germline loops: CDR1 SGHTA, CDR2 FQGNSA. This CDR3 is built from 17 residues. The CDR3 nucleotides read TGTGCCAGCAGCCCCCGGTGGGACGGGCTGACCTACAATGAGCAGTTCTTC. Translated, it gives CASSPRWDGLTYNEQFF.

This chain connects TRBV7-3 to TRBJ2-2; D possibly corresponds to TRBD1 (6 bases). Deletions cut 8 bases from V and 2 bases from J, with 9 bases between. Germline V gives CDR1 SGHTA, CDR2 FQGTGA. The CDR3 spans 13 residues. CDR3 in DNA: TGTGCCAGCGGCAGGGGTAACACCGGGGAGCTGTTTTTT. As protein: CASGRGNTGELFF.

The chain uses TRBV2 and TRBJ1-1, with D possibly being TRBD1 (5 bases). The germline V gene encodes CDR1 SNHLY and CDR2 FYNNEI. CDR3 length: 14 residues. The ends were cut back, 9 bases at V and 0 bases at J, with 14 bases in the middle. This chain's CDR3 is CARGDGGVNTEAFF. Written as DNA, the CDR3 is TGTGCCAGGGGGGACGGGGGAGTGAACACTGAAGCTTTCTTT.

V gene TRBV18 combines with J gene TRBJ1-4; D gene ambiguous. Trimming stripped 2 bases from V and 13 bases from J, with 14 bases between. Per germline, CDR1 KGHSH and CDR2 LQKENI. This CDR3 region has 13 residues. The chain's CDR3 is CASSPYGEQGLFF. CDR3 DNA: TGTGCCAGCTCACCATACGGGGAACAAGGACTGTTTTTT.

This clone was detected a few times. The V gene is TRBV25-1, the J gene TRBJ2-3; D remains ambiguous. Germline CDR1 MGHDK, CDR2 SYGVNS. The CDR3 is 15 amino acids. Trimming shortened V by 1 base and J by 0 bases, and 8 bases separated the two germline ends. CDR3: CASSESYGSTDTQYF. CDR3 bases: TGTGCCAGCAGTGAATCTTACGGGAGCACAGATACGCAGTATTTT.

This clone was seen a handful of times. V and J are TRBV6-1 and TRBJ2-5; 9 bases are a match to TRBD2. The CDR3 length is 13 residues. J gave up 7 bases and V 10 bases, and 10 bases lay outside the gene matches. From germline, CDR1 is MNHNS and CDR2 SASEGT. The CDR3 DNA reads TGTGCCACCTCTGCGGGGGGGGAAGCGACCCAGTACTTC. Translated, it gives CATSAGGEATQYF.

The rearrangement links TRBV6-5 to TRBJ1-2; no clear D. V lost 5 bases, J lost 4 bases, and 17 bases lay in between. This CDR3 is 15 amino acids long. Germline CDR1 and CDR2: MNHEY and SVGAGI. The DNA for the CDR3 is TGTGCCAGCAGTGCAAAATGTAGAAAGACCTATGGCTACACCTTC. This sequence encodes CASSAKCRKTYGYTF.

The chain joins TRBV7-2 to TRBJ2-3; a possible D gene is TRBD2 (7 bases). Germline V lookup: CDR1 SGHTA, CDR2 FQGNSA. The CDR3 length is 14 residues. Deletions cut 0 bases from V and 5 bases from J, with 9 bases between. The CDR3 loop reads CASSLAGGRDTQYF. The CDR3 DNA reads TGTGCCAGCAGCTTAGCGGGGGGGCGAGATACGCAGTATTTT.

This chain uses TRBV28 with TRBJ2-1; TRBD2 is a possible D gene (5 bases). CDR1 and CDR2 (germline): MDHEN, SYDVKM. The CDR3 is 15 amino acids. With 7 bases removed from V and 8 bases from J, the gap between germline ends came to 21 bases. CDR3 sequence (DNA): TGTGCCAGCACCCCTGCTGGACTCGGTTGGTATGAGCAGTTCTTC. Translating gives CASTPAGLGWYEQFF.

CDR3 sequence: CASSYSGTDNQPQHF. CDR3 nucleotide sequence: TGCGCCAGCAGCTACTCCGGGACAGACAATCAGCCCCAGCATTTT. The chain employs TRBV5-1 and TRBJ1-5; 7 bases align to TRBD1. V shed 3 bases, J shed 3 bases, and the junction held 6 bases outside the gene matches. CDR1 is SGHRS, CDR2 YFSETQ, per germline. The CDR3 spans 15 residues.

The chain carries TRBV6-4 and TRBJ2-6; tentative D call: TRBD1 (6 bases). V lost 4 bases and J 4 bases, leaving 11 bases between the germline ends. CDR1 MRHNA and CDR2 SNTAGT come from the germline V gene. The CDR3 is 15 residues long. The CDR3, as DNA: TGTGCCAGCAGTGGAGGGGGTTCCGGGGCCAACGTCCTGACTTTC. Amino acid sequence: CASSGGGSGANVLTF.

The rearrangement links TRBV5-1 to TRBJ1-2; 7 bases line up with TRBD1. The germline V gene encodes CDR1 SGHRS and CDR2 YFSETQ. J was trimmed by 3 bases and V by 3 bases; bases with no gene match: 5. The CDR3 is 14 amino acids. CDR3: CASSSSGGDYGYTF. CDR3 sequence (DNA): TGCGCCAGCAGCTCATCAGGGGGAGACTATGGCTACACCTTC.

This clone was picked up a small number of times. The chain employs TRBV7-9 and TRBJ1-2, with 9 bases aligning to TRBD1. CDR3 length equals 15 residues. Germline V lookup: CDR1 SEHNR, CDR2 FQNEAQ (reference sequence). The V segment lost 5 bases and the J segment 3 bases; nucleotides outside the gene matches: 7. The CDR3 here is CASSMTGGKDYGYTF. CDR3 coding DNA: TGTGCCAGCAGCATGACAGGGGGGAAAGACTATGGCTACACCTTC.